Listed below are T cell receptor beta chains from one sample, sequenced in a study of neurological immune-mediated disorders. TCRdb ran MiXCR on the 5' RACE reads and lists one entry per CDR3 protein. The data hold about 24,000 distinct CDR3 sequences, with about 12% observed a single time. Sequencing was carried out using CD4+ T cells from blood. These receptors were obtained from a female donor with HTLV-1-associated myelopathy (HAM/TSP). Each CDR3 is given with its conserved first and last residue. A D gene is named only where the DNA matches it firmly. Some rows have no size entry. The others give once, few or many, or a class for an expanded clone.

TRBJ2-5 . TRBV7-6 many CASSVQETQYF TGTGCCAGCAGCGTGCAAGAGACCCAGTACTTC
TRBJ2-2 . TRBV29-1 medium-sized CSALTGELFF TGCAGCGCCTTGACCGGGGAGCTGTTTTTT
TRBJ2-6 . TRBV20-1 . CSARGDSGANVLTF TGCAGTGCTAGGGGGGACTCTGGGGCCAACGTCCTGACTTTC
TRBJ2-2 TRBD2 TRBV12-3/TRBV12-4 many CASRKGGDTGELFF TGTGCCAGCAGGAAGGGAGGGGACACCGGGGAGCTGTTTTTT
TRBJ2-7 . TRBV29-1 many CSVIRFPYEQYF TGCAGCGTAATCCGCTTCCCCTACGAGCAGTACTTC
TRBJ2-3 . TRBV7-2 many CASSFPGADTQYF TGTGCCAGCAGCTTCCCGGGGGCAGATACGCAGTATTTT
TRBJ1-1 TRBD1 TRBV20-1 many CSARGDRNTEAFF TGCAGTGCTAGAGGGGACAGAAACACTGAAGCTTTCTTT
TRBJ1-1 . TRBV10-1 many CASSTGGGTEAFF TGCGCCAGCAGCACCGGGGGCGGCACTGAAGCTTTCTTT
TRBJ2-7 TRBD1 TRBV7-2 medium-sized CASSSTGGAYEQYF TGTGCCAGCAGTTCCACAGGGGGAGCTTACGAGCAGTACTTC
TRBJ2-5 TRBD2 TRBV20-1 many CSARAIRRGGLGTQYF TGCAGTGCTAGAGCAATCCGACGGGGGGGCTTAGGGACCCAGTACTTC
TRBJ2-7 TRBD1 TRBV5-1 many CASSPQGDRGPYEQYF TGCGCCAGCAGCCCCCAGGGGGACAGGGGGCCCTACGAGCAGTACTTC
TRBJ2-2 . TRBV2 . CASSFMGEGTGELFF TGTGCCAGCAGTTTCATGGGAGAAGGAACAGGGGAGCTGTTTTTT
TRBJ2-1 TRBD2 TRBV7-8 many CASSSTGLAGDHEQFF TGTGCCAGCAGCTCAACGGGACTAGCGGGAGATCATGAGCAGTTCTTC
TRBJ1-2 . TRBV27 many CASSLRRGVFGYTF TGTGCCAGCAGTTTAAGAAGGGGGGTATTTGGCTACACCTTC
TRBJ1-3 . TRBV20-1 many CSARGSGNTIYF TGCAGTGCGCGGGGCTCTGGAAACACCATATATTTT
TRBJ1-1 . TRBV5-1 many CASTLAGENTEAFF TGCGCCAGCACTTTGGCGGGAGAGAACACTGAAGCTTTCTTT
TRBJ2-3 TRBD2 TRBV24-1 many CATSDLPSGRRDTQYF TGTGCCACCAGTGATTTGCCTAGCGGGAGAAGAGATACGCAGTATTTT
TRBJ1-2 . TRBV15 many CATSRDIRVAGYTF TGTGCCACCAGCAGAGATATTAGGGTAGCTGGCTACACCTTC
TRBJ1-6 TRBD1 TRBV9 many CASSTGVSYNSPLHF TGTGCCAGCAGCACAGGGGTGTCCTATAATTCACCCCTCCACTTT
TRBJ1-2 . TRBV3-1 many CASSQVGGESGYTF TGTGCCAGCAGCCAGGTCGGCGGGGAATCTGGCTACACCTTC
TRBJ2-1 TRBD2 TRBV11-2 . CASSLGTSGVQFF TGTGCCAGCAGCTTAGGAACTAGCGGGGTGCAGTTCTTC
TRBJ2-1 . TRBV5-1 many CASSTSLLGGDNEQFF TGCGCCAGCAGCACTTCGTTGTTAGGCGGAGACAATGAGCAGTTCTTC
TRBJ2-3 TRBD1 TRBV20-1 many CSVPGQGTDTQYF TGCAGTGTCCCGGGACAGGGCACAGATACGCAGTATTTT
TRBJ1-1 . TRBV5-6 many CASRFIQGGEAFF TGTGCCAGCAGGTTTATTCAAGGGGGTGAAGCTTTCTTT
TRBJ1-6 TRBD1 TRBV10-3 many CAISESLVGQADSPLHF TGTGCCATCAGTGAGTCGTTGGTTGGACAGGCAGATTCACCCCTCCACTTT
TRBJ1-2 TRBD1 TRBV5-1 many CASRWGTGGDGYTF TGCGCCAGCAGATGGGGAACAGGGGGCGATGGCTACACCTTC
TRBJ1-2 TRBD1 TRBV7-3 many CASSSGQGNYGYTF TGTGCCAGCAGCTCGGGACAGGGGAACTATGGCTACACCTTC
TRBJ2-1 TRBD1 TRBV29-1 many CSVGDRDDEQFF TGCAGCGTTGGAGACAGGGACGATGAGCAGTTCTTC
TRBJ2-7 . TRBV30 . CAWMRLFSPAYEQYF TGTGCCTGGATGAGACTTTTCTCCCCAGCCTACGAGCAGTACTTC
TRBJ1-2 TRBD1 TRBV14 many CASSQSPRQGGAYGYTF TGTGCCAGCAGTCAATCACCAAGACAGGGAGGAGCTTATGGCTACACCTTC
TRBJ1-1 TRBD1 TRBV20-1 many CSARDPGQGAFSEAFF TGCAGTGCTAGAGATCCGGGACAGGGGGCTTTTTCTGAAGCTTTCTTT
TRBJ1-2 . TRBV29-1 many CSAAASTNYGYTF TGCAGCGCCGCGGCGTCAACTAACTATGGCTACACCTTC
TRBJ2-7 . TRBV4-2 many CASSRDVYYEQYF TGTGCCAGCTCCCGGGACGTATACTACGAGCAGTACTTC
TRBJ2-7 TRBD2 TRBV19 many CASSPSGLAGGLGDYEQYF TGTGCCAGTAGCCCCTCTGGGCTAGCGGGAGGGCTAGGGGACTACGAGCAGTACTTC
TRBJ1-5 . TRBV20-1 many CSARDPAGRVGGSNQPQHF TGCAGTGCTAGAGATCCCGCGGGGAGGGTTGGAGGAAGCAATCAGCCCCAGCATTTT
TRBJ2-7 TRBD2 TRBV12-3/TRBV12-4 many CASSLGAGTRGYEQYF TGTGCCAGCAGTTTAGGGGCCGGGACTAGAGGCTACGAGCAGTACTTC
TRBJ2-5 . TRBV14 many CASSLQRGSDGRETQYF TGTGCCAGCAGCCTACAAAGGGGATCGGACGGGCGGGAGACCCAGTACTTC
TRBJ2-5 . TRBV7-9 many CASSFLAQETQYF TGTGCCAGCAGCTTTTTAGCTCAAGAGACCCAGTACTTC
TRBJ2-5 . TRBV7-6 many CASSSNPGAGAETQYF TGTGCCAGCAGCAGCAATCCAGGGGCAGGGGCAGAGACCCAGTACTTC
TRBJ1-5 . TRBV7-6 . CASSLAPRGSNQPQHF TGTGCCAGCAGCTTAGCTCCTCGGGGTAGCAATCAGCCCCAGCATTTT
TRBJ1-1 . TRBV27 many CASRLGSGDGTEAFF TGTGCCAGCAGGTTAGGGAGCGGGGATGGGACTGAAGCTTTCTTT
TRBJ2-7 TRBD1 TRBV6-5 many CASSRQHRGGYEQYF TGTGCCAGCAGCCGCCAGCACAGGGGTGGCTACGAGCAGTACTTC
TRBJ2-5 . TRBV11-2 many CASSLEGRDYQETQYF TGTGCCAGCAGCTTAGAAGGTCGGGATTACCAAGAGACCCAGTACTTC
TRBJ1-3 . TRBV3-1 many CASTDGGTGNTIYF TGTGCCAGCACCGATGGTGGGACTGGAAACACCATATATTTT
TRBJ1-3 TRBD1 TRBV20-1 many CSATTGQGNTIYF TGCAGTGCTACTACGGGACAGGGAAACACCATATATTTT
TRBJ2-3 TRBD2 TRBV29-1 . CSVLERGVDTQYF TGCAGCGTCCTAGAACGGGGGGTAGATACGCAGTATTTT
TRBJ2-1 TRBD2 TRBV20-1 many CSAVVPGLAGGRSYNEQFF TGCAGTGCTGTTGTTCCGGGACTAGCGGGGGGCCGCTCCTACAATGAGCAGTTCTTC
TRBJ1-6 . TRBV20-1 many CSARNRGQTYNSPLHF TGCAGTGCTAGAAATAGAGGACAGACATATAATTCACCCCTCCACTTT
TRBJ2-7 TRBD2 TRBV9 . CASSFTSGDYEQYF TGTGCCAGCAGCTTTACTAGCGGAGACTACGAGCAGTACTTC
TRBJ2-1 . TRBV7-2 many CASSTPGQHNEQFF TGTGCCAGCAGCACGCCGGGACAACACAATGAGCAGTTCTTC
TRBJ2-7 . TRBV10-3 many CAISKNSYEQYF TGTGCCATCAGTAAAAACTCCTACGAGCAGTACTTC
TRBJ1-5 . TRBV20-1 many CSAIATSNQPQHF TGCAGTGCTATAGCCACGAGCAATCAGCCCCAGCATTTT
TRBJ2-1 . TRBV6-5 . CASSKDPSSYNEQFF TGTGCCAGCAGTAAGGACCCTAGCTCCTACAATGAGCAGTTCTTC
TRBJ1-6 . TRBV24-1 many CATSMARDRADSPLHF TGTGCCACCAGCATGGCCCGGGACCGCGCGGACTCACCCCTCCACTTT
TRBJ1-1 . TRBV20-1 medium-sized CSATGNTEDFF TGCAGTGCTACAGGGAACACTGAAGATTTCTTT
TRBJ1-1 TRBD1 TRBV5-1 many CASSLQSRGHTEAFF TGCGCCAGCAGCTTGCAGAGCAGGGGGCACACTGAAGCTTTCTTT
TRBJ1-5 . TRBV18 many CASSRDSRNQPQHF TGTGCCAGCTCCCGAGACAGCCGCAATCAGCCCCAGCATTTT
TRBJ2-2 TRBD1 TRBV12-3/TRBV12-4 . CASIPDRDGTGELFF TGTGCCAGCATTCCGGACAGGGACGGCACAGGGGAGCTGTTTTTT
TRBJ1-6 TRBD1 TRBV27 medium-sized CASSWDSLNSPLHF TGTGCCAGCAGCTGGGACAGCCTTAATTCACCCCTCCACTTT
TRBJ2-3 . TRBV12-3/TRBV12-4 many CASSLLGPDTQYF TGTGCCAGCAGTTTACTAGGTCCAGATACGCAGTATTTT